A single sample is the source of the 3 T cell receptor beta chains below, sequenced in a study of T cell responses to AZD1222 COVID-19 vaccine. Assay used: immunoSEQ multiplex PCR; TCRdb lists only in-frame clones, some missing. The table includes roughly 120,000 clones, just over 85% detected once. The source was peripheral blood, collected on day 0 of AZD1222 vaccination. These receptors were collected from an adult in good health.

The chain employs TRBV4-1 and TRBJ1-3; D remains ambiguous. From germline, CDR1 is MGHRA and CDR2 YSYEKL. There are 16 residues in the CDR3. The ends were cut back, 5 bases at V and 5 bases at J, with 19 bases in the middle. The CDR3: CASSSSRVGERNTIYF. In DNA form, the CDR3 reads TGCGCCAGCAGCTCCTCTAGGGTGGGTGAGAGAAACACCATATATTTT.

The chain recombines TRBV6-5 with TRBJ2-7; the D gene is possibly TRBD2 (5 bases). V was pared by 8 bases and J by 0 bases, with 11 bases between. Germline CDR1 MNHEY, CDR2 SVGAGI. This CDR3 spans 13 amino acids. The DNA for the CDR3 is TGTGCCAGCGCCGGGGAAGTCTCCTACGAGCAGTACTTC. This codes for CASAGEVSYEQYF.

The CDR3 region has the DNA TGTGCCACCAGTGGGGGGGATCAGCCCCAGCATTTT. Translating it yields CATSGGDQPQHF. This chain connects TRBV24-1 to TRBJ1-5; D might be TRBD1 (5 bases). The CDR3 contains 12 residues. Looked up from germline, CDR1 is KGHDR and CDR2 is SFDVKD. V was trimmed by 5 bases and J by 5 bases, leaving 6 bases between them.